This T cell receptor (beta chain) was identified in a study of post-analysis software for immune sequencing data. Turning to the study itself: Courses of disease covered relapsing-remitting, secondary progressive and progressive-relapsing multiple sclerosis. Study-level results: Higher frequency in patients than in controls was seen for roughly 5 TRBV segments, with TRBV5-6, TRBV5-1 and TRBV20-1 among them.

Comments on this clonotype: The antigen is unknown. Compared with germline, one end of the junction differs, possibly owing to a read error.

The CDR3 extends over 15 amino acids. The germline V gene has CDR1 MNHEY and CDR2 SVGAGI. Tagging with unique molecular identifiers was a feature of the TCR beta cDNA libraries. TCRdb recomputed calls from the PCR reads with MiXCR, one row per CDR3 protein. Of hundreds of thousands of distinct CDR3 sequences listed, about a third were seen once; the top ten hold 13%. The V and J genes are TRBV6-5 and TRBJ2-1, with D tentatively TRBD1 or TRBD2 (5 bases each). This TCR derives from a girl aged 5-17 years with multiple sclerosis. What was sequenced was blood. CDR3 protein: CASRPGRRVYNGQFF. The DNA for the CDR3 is TGTGCCAGCAGGCCGGGACGGCGGGTCTACAATGGGCAGTTCTTC.